The sequence of this T cell receptor beta chain was determined in a study of identical twins. Study results and limitations: A lower insertion count was a feature of abundant cord blood beta clonotypes, with no such feature in memory repertoires.

Germline trimming cut 2 bases from V and 7 bases from J; bases unmatched to any gene: 3. CDR3 length equals 13 residues. Per germline, CDR1 PRHDT and CDR2 FYEKMQ (reference sequence). TCRdb called the 5' RACE reads again in MiXCR, with one record for every CDR3 protein. The sample lists about 500,000 distinct CDR3 sequences; approximately 15% were seen once. On this clonotype: Its antigen remains unknown.

This same sample was also part of a study on yellow fever vaccine responses in identical twins.

The genes are TRBV13 and TRBJ1-2; 8 bases are a match to TRBD1. This clonotype was sampled from a woman aged 18-29 years in good health. The material sequenced was CD4+ T cells sorted from blood. CDR3 protein: CASSLQGAFGYTF. DNA of the CDR3: TGTGCCAGCAGCTTACAGGGGGCTTTTGGCTACACCTTC.